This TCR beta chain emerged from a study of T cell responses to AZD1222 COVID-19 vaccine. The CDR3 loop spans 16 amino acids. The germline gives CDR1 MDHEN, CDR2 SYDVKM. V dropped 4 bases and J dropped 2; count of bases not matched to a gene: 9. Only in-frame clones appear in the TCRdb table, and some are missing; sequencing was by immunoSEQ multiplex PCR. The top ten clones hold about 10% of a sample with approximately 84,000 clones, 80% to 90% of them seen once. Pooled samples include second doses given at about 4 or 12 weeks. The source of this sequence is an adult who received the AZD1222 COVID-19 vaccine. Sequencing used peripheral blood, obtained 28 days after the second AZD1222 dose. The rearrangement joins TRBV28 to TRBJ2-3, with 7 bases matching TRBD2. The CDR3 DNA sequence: TGTGCCAGCAGTTCCCCTACCGGGGGGACCACAGATACGCAGTATTTT. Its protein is CASSSPTGGTTDTQYF.